This passage covers 25 T cell receptor beta chains from one sample sequenced in a study of blood T cell repertoires in COVID-19 (dated by TCRdb to 2018 to 2021). Receptor amplification or capture employed the immunoSEQ multiplex PCR assay. This is the immuneACCESS table as TCRdb keeps it, with only in-frame sequences that have V and J called. A part of the clones is gone; compared with another copy, unresolved V genes explain less than half, and the rest is unexplained. The sample yields roughly 250,000 clones; approximately 89% were counted once. The ten largest clones represent roughly 1.2% of the sample. Sequenced material: PBMCs or T cells enriched from blood (not recorded which). These TCRs come from a woman aged 40 to 49 with acute COVID-19.

V and J are TRBV19 and TRBJ2-5; TRBD1 matches at 9 bases. J was trimmed by 2 bases and V by 4 bases; bases with no gene match: 5. Germline V gives CDR1 LNHDA, CDR2 SQIVND (reference sequence). The CDR3 covers 15 residues. The CDR3 region has the DNA TGTGCCAGTAGTACGGGGGGACAGGGACAAGAGACCCAGTACTTC. This sequence encodes CASSTGGQGQETQYF.

This clone has only one observation. Germline is not matched at one junction end, which may reflect a read error. This chain links TRBV12-5 with TRBJ2-1; 8 bases agree with TRBD2. Germline V CDR1 and CDR2: LGHNT, FRNRAP. This CDR3 comprises 14 residues. CDR3 loop: CASGLAGGVDEQFF. Here the CDR3 DNA reads TGTGCTAGTGGCTTGGCGGGAGGTGTCGATGAGCAGTTCTTC.

This clone is a singleton in its sample. CDR3 sequence (DNA): TGTGCCTGGAGCCCTCAGGTTAACTATGGCTACACCTTC. This gives the protein CAWSPQVNYGYTF. J is TRBJ1-2 and V is TRBV30; D ambiguous. This CDR3 spans 13 amino acids. The germline V gene has CDR1 GTSNPN and CDR2 SVGIG (reference sequence). V dropped 3 bases and J dropped 1 base, with 9 bases sitting between them.

This clone was seen only a few times. The chain recombines TRBV28 with TRBJ1-5; TRBD1 matches at 7 bases. The V gene end was trimmed by 3 bases and the J gene end by 5 bases; junction bases not matched to a gene: 7. Germline V CDR1 and CDR2: MDHEN, SYDVKM. The CDR3 runs 15 residues. CDR3: CASSLSRGGYQPQHF. The CDR3, as DNA: TGTGCCAGCAGTTTGTCTAGAGGGGGCTATCAGCCCCAGCATTTT.

This chain joins TRBV11-3 and TRBJ2-1; 15 bases map to TRBD2. The germline gives CDR1 SGHNT, CDR2 YENEEA. The CDR3 runs 16 residues. The ends lost 5 bases at V and 6 bases at J; junction bases unmatched: 5. CDR3 nucleotide sequence: TGTGCCAGCAGCACGGGACTAGCGGGAGGAAGCAATGAGCAGTTCTTC. Its translation is CASSTGLAGGSNEQFF.

The chain links TRBV6-1 to TRBJ1-3; TRBD1 matches 7 bases. Germline loops: CDR1 MNHNS, CDR2 SASEGT. With V trimmed by 2 bases and J by 5 bases, 3 bases remained unmatched. This CDR3 is built from 14 residues. The CDR3 DNA reads as TGTGCCAGCAGTGAAATACAGGGGAGAAACACCATATATTTT. As protein: CASSEIQGRNTIYF.

The V and J genes are TRBV7-2 and TRBJ2-5; the D is unclear. The germline CDR1 and CDR2 sequences are SGHTA and FQGNSA. The length of the CDR3 is 13 residues. Trimming took 5 bases from V and 5 from J, leaving 12 bases between them. The CDR3 sequence is CASSGSALETQYF. In DNA form, the CDR3 reads TGTGCCAGCAGCGGCAGCGCCCTTGAGACCCAGTACTTC.

This clone was picked up one time. V gene TRBV3-1 (or the pseudogene TRBV3-2) combines with J gene TRBJ1-6; D is unclear. This CDR3 has 16 residues. Looked up from germline, CDR1 is LGHDT and CDR2 is YNNKEL (reference sequence). Trimming pared 3 bases from V and 8 bases from J, leaving 17 bases between. The CDR3 nucleotides are TGTGCCAGCAGCCACGGTATGGGGAGGAGGGATTCACCCCTCCACTTT. Protein product: CASSHGMGRRDSPLHF.

The rearrangement uses TRBV27 and TRBJ2-5; D perhaps matches TRBD1 (5 bases). The length of the CDR3 is 14 residues. The V end lost 4 bases, the J end lost 2 bases, and 11 bases lay between the germline ends. The germline CDR1 and CDR2 sequences are MNHEY and SMNVEV (reference sequence). The CDR3 bases are TGTGCCAGCAGTTCAGGGCGAACACAAGAGACCCAGTACTTC. It translates to CASSSGRTQETQYF.

The chain has TRBV6-2 or TRBV6-3 and TRBJ1-1; no reliable D call. Germline-derived CDR1 and CDR2 are MNHEY and SVGEGT. The CDR3 covers 14 residues. The V end lost 0 bases, the J end lost 6 bases, and 11 bases lay between the germline ends. As DNA, the CDR3 is TGTGCCAGCAGTTACTCGAGGGTACCACCTGAAGCTTTCTTT. It codes for CASSYSRVPPEAFF.

The rearrangement links TRBV3-1 (or the pseudogene TRBV3-2) to TRBJ1-1; D unclear. This CDR3 has 13 amino acids. Germline V gives CDR1 LGHDT, CDR2 YNNKEL (reference sequence). Trimming removed 4 bases from V and 1 base from J, with 7 bases in between. CDR3 nucleotide sequence: TGTGCCAGCAGCCGAACTTCGAACACTGAAGCTTTCTTT. Protein: CASSRTSNTEAFF.

This chain connects TRBV28 to TRBJ1-2; D gene unclear. This CDR3 comprises 17 residues. Trimming shortened V by 1 base and J by 4 bases, and 19 bases separated the two germline ends. Germline V gene lookup returns CDR1 MDHEN and CDR2 SYDVKM. In DNA form, the CDR3 reads TGTGCCAGCAGTTTATCCCCGGGTGCGGCTATAGGCTATGGCTACACCTTC. This encodes CASSLSPGAAIGYGYTF.

Only one count was recorded for this clone. The V gene is TRBV5-1, the J gene TRBJ1-5, with D uncertain. Looked up from germline, CDR1 is SGHRS and CDR2 is YFSETQ. The V end lost 4 bases, the J end lost 0 bases, and 11 bases lay between the germline ends. CDR3 size: 15 residues. The CDR3 DNA reads as TGCGCCAGCAGCCAGGACGGGAATAGCAATCAGCCCCAGCATTTT. It specifies CASSQDGNSNQPQHF.

This chain connects TRBV5-1 to TRBJ1-2; 7 bases line up with TRBD1. The V and J ends lost 5 bases and 8 bases, in that order; junction bases with no gene match: 18. The CDR3 is 16 residues long. CDR1 SGHRS and CDR2 YFSETQ come from the germline V gene. The CDR3, as DNA: TGCGCCAGCAGTCGGGGACAGACGTCCTCAAGTGGGGGCTACACCTTC. It yields the protein CASSRGQTSSSGGYTF.

J is TRBJ2-1 and V is TRBV9; possibly TRBD1 for D (5 bases). With 4 bases removed from V and 12 bases from J, the gap between germline ends came to 17 bases. The CDR3 is made up of 13 amino acids. The germline V gene has CDR1 SGDLS and CDR2 YYNGEE. The CDR3 DNA reads TGTGCCAGCAGCCCCATCGAAGGGGTTGGGCAGTTCTTC. It yields the protein CASSPIEGVGQFF.

The table lists this clone with a count of one. The chain links TRBV28 to TRBJ1-2; possible D gene TRBD1, 5 bases. The CDR3 totals 13 residues. Trimming took off 5 bases at V and 1 base at J, with 8 bases between the two ends. Germline values: CDR1 MDHEN, CDR2 SYDVKM. For the CDR3, the DNA is TGTGCCAGCAGTCAACAGGTTAACTATGGCTACACCTTC. Its translation is CASSQQVNYGYTF.

This chain uses TRBV10-3 with TRBJ1-3, with D possibly being TRBD1 (6 bases). The V end lost 2 bases, the J end lost 2 bases, and 7 bases lay between the germline ends. From germline, CDR1 is ENHRY and CDR2 SYGVKD. CDR3 length: 14 amino acids. The CDR3 reads CAISETGTGNTIYF. CDR3 nucleotides: TGTGCCATCAGTGAGACAGGGACTGGAAACACCATATATTTT.

This chain joins TRBV24-1 and TRBJ2-1; 10 positions match TRBD2. Germline V gene data show CDR1 as KGHDR and CDR2 as SFDVKD. J gave up 1 base and V 4 bases, and 9 bases lay outside the gene matches. The CDR3 totals 18 residues. CDR3 sequence (DNA): TGTGCCACCAGTGACCCAACTAGCGGGGCTCATTCCTACAATGAGCAGTTCTTC. Its protein is CATSDPTSGAHSYNEQFF.

CDR3 DNA: TGTGCCAGTAGTCAGTATAGCAATCAGCCCCAGCATTTT. Translated: CASSQYSNQPQHF. The genes are TRBV19 and TRBJ1-5; D is unclear. The CDR3 loop spans 13 amino acids. Germline V gene lookup returns CDR1 LNHDA and CDR2 SQIVND (reference sequence). Trimming shortened V by 5 bases and J by 0 bases, and 5 bases separated the two germline ends.

This clone was picked up a small number of times. As DNA, the CDR3 is TGTGCCAGCAGTGAAGAGTCAGGGGCCTACAATCAGCCCCAGCATTTT. The encoded protein is CASSEESGAYNQPQHF. This rearrangement joins TRBV2 to TRBJ1-5; weak D call: TRBD1 (6 bases). Germline CDR1 SNHLY, CDR2 FYNNEI. The CDR3 sequence is 16 residues long. Trimming stripped 1 base from V and 3 bases from J, with 13 bases between.

The genes are TRBV27 and TRBJ2-1; D is possibly TRBD1 (6 bases). This CDR3 is built from 19 residues. Germline values: CDR1 MNHEY, CDR2 SMNVEV (reference sequence). V shed 5 bases and J shed 6 bases, with 29 bases lying between them. CDR3 coding DNA: TGTGCCAGCAGTCCAATGAAGAGGACAGTCCGCTTACTAGGCAATGAGCAGTTCTTC. This gives the protein CASSPMKRTVRLLGNEQFF.

The CDR3, as DNA: TGTGCCAGCAGCTCCCTCCTCCTCTATGGCTACACCTTC. Its protein product is CASSSLLLYGYTF. V is TRBV11-3 and J is TRBJ1-2; unclear D gene. V was trimmed by 4 bases and J by 4 bases, leaving 10 bases between them. Germline V lookup: CDR1 SGHNT, CDR2 YENEEA. The CDR3 has 13 amino acids.

The chain employs TRBV21-1 and TRBJ2-7; the table's TRBD2 call for D was not verified on the DNA. TRBV21-1 is designated a pseudogene. The CDR3 is made up of 20 amino acids. CDR3 protein: CASSKKLTGWVLAGYYEQYV. The CDR3 region has the DNA TGTGCCAGCAGCAAGAAACTGACAGGGTGGGTACTAGCGGGTTACTACGAGCAGTACGTC.

The chain is built from TRBV11-2 and TRBJ2-3; 7 bases are shared with TRBD1. The CDR3 is 13 residues long. CDR1 SGHAT and CDR2 FQNNGV come from the germline V gene. The ends lost 6 bases at V and 4 bases at J; junction bases unmatched: 4. The CDR3 nucleotides read TGTGCCAGCAGATCTACAGGGGCAGATACGCAGTATTTT. It encodes CASRSTGADTQYF.

This clone was recorded once. This sequence joins TRBV3-1 (or the pseudogene TRBV3-2) and TRBJ1-1; D is possibly TRBD1 (6 bases). Germline assignment: CDR1 LGHDT and CDR2 YNNKEL (reference sequence). The CDR3 length is 14 residues. The ends were cut back, 1 base at V and 4 bases at J, with 10 bases in the middle. CDR3: CASSQGSGATEAFF. CDR3 nucleotides: TGTGCCAGCAGCCAAGGATCAGGGGCCACTGAAGCTTTCTTT.